This T cell receptor beta chain was captured by sequencing in a study of T cell changes during pregnancy in multiple sclerosis. The CDR3 runs 15 residues. V dropped 7 bases and J dropped 0; count of bases not matched to a gene: 5. In germline, CDR1 is SGHRS, CDR2 YFSETQ. Method: immunoSEQ multiplex PCR; TCRdb's copy keeps in-frame clones and lacks some. This table has tens of thousands of clones, approximately 88% appearing once. This material consisted of peripheral blood, taken in the first trimester of pregnancy. The sequence derives from a female donor in good health, enrolled as a control in a pregnancy study. The V gene is TRBV5-1, the J gene TRBJ1-5; 9 bases line up with TRBD1. The CDR3 protein is CASRLTGGSNQPQHF. CDR3 sequence (DNA): TGCGCCAGCCGCCTGACAGGGGGTAGCAATCAGCCCCAGCATTTT.